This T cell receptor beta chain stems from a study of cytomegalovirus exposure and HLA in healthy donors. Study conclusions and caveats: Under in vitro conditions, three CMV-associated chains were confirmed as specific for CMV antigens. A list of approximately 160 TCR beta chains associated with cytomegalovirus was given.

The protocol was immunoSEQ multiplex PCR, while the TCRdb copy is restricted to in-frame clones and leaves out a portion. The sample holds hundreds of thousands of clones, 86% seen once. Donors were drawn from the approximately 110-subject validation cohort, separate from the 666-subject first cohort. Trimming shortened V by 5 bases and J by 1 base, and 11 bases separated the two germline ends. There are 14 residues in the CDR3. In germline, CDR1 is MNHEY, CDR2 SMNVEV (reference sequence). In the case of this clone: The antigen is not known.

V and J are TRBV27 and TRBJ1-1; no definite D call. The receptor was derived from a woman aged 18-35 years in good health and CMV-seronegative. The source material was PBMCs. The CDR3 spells CASSIRLGNTEAFF. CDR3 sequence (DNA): TGTGCCAGCAGTATCCGTCTAGGGAACACTGAAGCTTTCTTT.